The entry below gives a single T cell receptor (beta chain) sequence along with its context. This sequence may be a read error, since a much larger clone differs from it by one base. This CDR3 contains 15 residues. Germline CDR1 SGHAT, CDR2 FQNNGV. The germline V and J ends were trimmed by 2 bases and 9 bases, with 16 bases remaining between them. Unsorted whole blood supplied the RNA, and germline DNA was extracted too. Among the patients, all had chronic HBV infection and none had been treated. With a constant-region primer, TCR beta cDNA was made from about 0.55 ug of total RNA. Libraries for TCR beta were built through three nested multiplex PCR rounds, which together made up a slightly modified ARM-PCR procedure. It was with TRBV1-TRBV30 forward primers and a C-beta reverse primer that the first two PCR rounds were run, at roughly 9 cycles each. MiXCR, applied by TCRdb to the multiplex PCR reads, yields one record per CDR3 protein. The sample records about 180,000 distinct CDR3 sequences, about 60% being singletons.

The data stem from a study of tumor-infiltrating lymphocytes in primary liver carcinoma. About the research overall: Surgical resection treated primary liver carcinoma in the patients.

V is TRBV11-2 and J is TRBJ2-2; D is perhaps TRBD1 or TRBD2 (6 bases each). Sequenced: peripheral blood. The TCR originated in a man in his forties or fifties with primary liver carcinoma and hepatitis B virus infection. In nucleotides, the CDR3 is TGTGCCAGCAGCTTATTGGGGGCGGGGACCAGGGAGCTGTTTTTT. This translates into CASSLLGAGTRELFF.